This section outlines one T cell receptor (beta chain) sequence together with its context. The antigen is not known. Looked up from germline, CDR1 is SQVTM and CDR2 is ANQGSEA. The CDR3 sequence is 14 residues long. Trimming removed 4 bases from V and 8 bases from J; junction bases left unmatched: 10. Every TCR beta cDNA library bore unique molecular identifiers. When roughly 0.9 to 10 million T cells were used, they gave some 520,000 cDNA molecules. Each CDR3 protein is one row after TCRdb ran MiXCR on the PCR reads. The sample yields hundreds of thousands of distinct CDR3 sequences, 30% seen once. The data were obtained in a study of post-analysis software for immune sequencing data. Study as a whole: As for disease course, relapsing-remitting, secondary progressive and progressive-relapsing multiple sclerosis were all included.

Findings and caveats of the study: Patients used about 5 TRBV segments, including TRBV5-6, TRBV5-1 and TRBV20-1, more often than controls. A significant reduction in normalized Chao1 diversity was observed in multiple sclerosis patients versus controls. The F measure placed samples prepared in the same batch into strongly shared clusters.

This chain connects TRBV29-1 to TRBJ1-4, with 7 bases identical to TRBD1. The TCR was taken from a girl aged 5-17 years with multiple sclerosis. The sample comprised blood. The CDR3: CSVGKGAHVEKLFF. The CDR3, as DNA: TGCAGCGTTGGCAAGGGGGCGCACGTAGAAAAACTGTTTTTT.